The source of this T cell receptor beta chain is a study of T-cell reconstitution after alpha-beta-depleted transplantation in children. TCRbeta library construction was performed incorporating unique molecular identifiers. MiXCR was run by TCRdb on the PCR reads, yielding one entry per CDR3 protein. The table lists about 690,000 distinct CDR3 sequences, roughly 15% of them singletons, with 0.85% to 1.3% in the top ten. The junction had 10 bases not matched to a gene; V was cut back by 6 bases and J by 4 bases. The CDR3 contains 16 residues. The germline CDR1 and CDR2 sequences are DFQATT and SNEGSKA (reference sequence). Notes on this clonotype: This may arise from a read error, as a much more abundant clone is one base away.

The material sequenced was PBMCs from the stem cell graft donor, taken from the stem cell graft. This receptor was obtained from a human donor who donated a stem cell graft to a child with acute myeloid leukemia. V gene TRBV20-1 combines with J gene TRBJ2-2, with TRBD2 matching over 11 bases. CDR3 residues: CSARLAGTMSTGELFF. CDR3 bases: TGCAGTGCCCGACTAGCGGGGACCATGAGCACCGGGGAGCTGTTTTTT.